The 23 T cell receptor beta chains below all came from one sample that was sequenced in a study of blood T cell repertoires in COVID-19. Sequencing was performed with immunoSEQ multiplex PCR; in TCRdb, only in-frame clones are kept and a portion is missing. The table lists 210,000 or so clones, around 81% of them singletons. Input material: PBMCs or T cells enriched from blood (not recorded which). The source is a woman in her 40s with acute COVID-19.

The chain has TRBV7-2 and TRBJ2-7, with a weak D call TRBD2 (6 bases). This CDR3 is 15 amino acids long. The germline V and J ends were trimmed by 3 bases and 6 bases, with 18 bases remaining between them. Germline CDR1 and CDR2: SGHTA and FQGNSA. The CDR3 spells CASSLGLPKTVEQYF. The CDR3 nucleotides read TGTGCCAGCAGCTTGGGACTTCCCAAAACGGTCGAGCAGTACTTC. The complete variable domain, with remaining parts taken from reference TRBV7-2 and TRBJ2-7, reads GAGVSQSPSNKVTEKGKDVELRCDPISGHTALYWYRQSLGQGLEFLIYFQGNSAPDKSGLPSDRFSAERTGGSVSTLTIQRTQQEDSAVYLCASSLGLPKTVEQYFGPGTRLTVT.

The chain carries TRBV30 and TRBJ1-1, with 10 positions matching TRBD1. Germline-derived CDR1 and CDR2 are GTSNPN and SVGIG (reference sequence). Trimming at V came to 5 bases and at J to 2 bases, leaving 8 bases not matched to a gene. The CDR3 covers 15 residues. CDR3 nucleotide sequence: TGTGCCTGGCAACGGACAGGGGGTTTTAACACTGAAGCTTTCTTT. It codes for CAWQRTGGFNTEAFF.

The chain has TRBV30 and TRBJ2-7; D may be TRBD1 (6 bases). The CDR3 runs 14 residues. Germline values: CDR1 GTSNPN, CDR2 SVGIG (reference sequence). With 4 bases removed from V and 3 bases from J, the gap between germline ends came to 16 bases. The CDR3 DNA sequence: TGTGCCTGGACCATCGGACAGCCTTTCTACGAGCAGTACTTC. As protein: CAWTIGQPFYEQYF.

The chain recombines TRBV28 with TRBJ1-5; TRBD1 matches 7 bases. V was clipped by 10 bases and J by 7 bases; unmatched bases: 13. The CDR3 consists of 14 residues. Germline assignment: CDR1 MDHEN and CDR2 SYDVKM. The CDR3 region has the DNA TGTGCCACGCTAGAGGGGCAGGGGGTCCAGCCCCAGCATTTT. This encodes CATLEGQGVQPQHF.

The sample holds a few counts of this clone. V and J are TRBV28 and TRBJ1-1, with TRBD1 as a possible D gene (5 bases). Germline lookup yields CDR1 MDHEN and CDR2 SYDVKM. V gave up 3 bases and J gave up 5 bases, with 10 bases separating them. The CDR3 runs 13 residues. CDR3 bases: TGTGCCAGCAGTTTTAAGGGGCTTACTGAAGCTTTCTTT. Amino acid sequence: CASSFKGLTEAFF.

This rearrangement joins TRBV12-5 to TRBJ2-3; 8 bases fit TRBD1. This CDR3 comprises 15 residues. The ends lost 6 bases at V and 4 bases at J; junction bases unmatched: 9. CDR1 and CDR2 from the germline V gene are LGHNT and FRNRAP. CDR3 nucleotides: TGTGCTAGTGGGCGCGGACAGGGCGGCCCAGATACGCAGTATTTT. It yields the protein CASGRGQGGPDTQYF.

The rearrangement links TRBV2 to TRBJ1-5; 10 nucleotides agree with TRBD1. Looked up from germline, CDR1 is SNHLY and CDR2 is FYNNEI. There are 16 residues in the CDR3. V dropped 6 bases and J dropped 2; count of bases not matched to a gene: 7. As DNA, the CDR3 is TGTGCCAGCAGCGACAGGGGGCTCGGGGGCAATCAGCCCCAGCATTTT. As protein: CASSDRGLGGNQPQHF. Together with reference TRBV2 and TRBJ1-5, the CDR3 gives the full variable domain: EPEVTQTPSHQVTQMGQEVILRCVPISNHLYFYWYRQILGQKVEFLVSFYNNEISEKSEIFDDQFSVERPDGSNFTLKIRSTKLEDSAMYFCASSDRGLGGNQPQHFGDGTRLSIL.

This clone turned up a few times. V usage is TRBV2 and J usage is TRBJ1-5; TRBD1 agrees at 11 bases. Trimming at V came to 7 bases and at J to 4 bases, leaving 6 bases not matched to a gene. Looked up from germline, CDR1 is SNHLY and CDR2 is FYNNEI. The CDR3 extends over 15 amino acids. CDR3: CASIIGQGANQPQHF. DNA for the CDR3: TGTGCCAGCATCATCGGACAGGGGGCTAATCAGCCCCAGCATTTT. The entire variable domain, with the rest obtained from reference TRBV2 and TRBJ1-5, is as follows: EPEVTQTPSHQVTQMGQEVILRCVPISNHLYFYWYRQILGQKVEFLVSFYNNEISEKSEIFDDQFSVERPDGSNFTLKIRSTKLEDSAMYFCASIIGQGANQPQHFGDGTRLSIL.

This sequence joins TRBV10-3 and TRBJ2-5, with D unclear. The germline V and J ends were trimmed by 3 bases and 4 bases, with 9 bases remaining between them. CDR1 and CDR2 from the germline V gene are ENHRY and SYGVKD. The CDR3 consists of 13 residues. CDR3 residues: CAISDEPGETQYF. The DNA of the CDR3 is TGTGCCATCAGTGACGAGCCTGGAGAGACCCAGTACTTC.

V and J are TRBV20-1 and TRBJ1-1; 7 nucleotides line up with TRBD1. The germline CDR1 and CDR2 sequences are DFQATT and SNEGSKA (reference sequence). The V gene end was trimmed by 6 bases and the J gene end by 6 bases; junction bases not matched to a gene: 4. There are 11 residues in the CDR3. The CDR3 sequence is CSAGTVSEAFF. DNA for the CDR3: TGCAGTGCAGGGACAGTATCTGAAGCTTTCTTT.

CDR3 sequence (DNA): TGCAGCGTTACAGAAGCCTATGGCTACACCTTC. This translates into CSVTEAYGYTF. The J gene is TRBJ1-2, the V gene TRBV29-1; no definite D call. This CDR3 spans 11 amino acids. V was cut by 5 bases and J by 4 bases, with 8 bases left in between. CDR1 and CDR2 from the germline V gene are SQVTM and ANQGSEA.

The chain employs TRBV19 and TRBJ1-4; D is perhaps TRBD1 (6 bases). V was shortened by 5 bases and J by 3 bases, with 13 bases between the two germline ends. Per the germline V gene, CDR1 is LNHDA and CDR2 is SQIVND (reference sequence). The CDR3 consists of 15 residues. CDR3: CASSVRQAANEKLFF. The CDR3 DNA is TGTGCCAGTAGTGTCCGACAGGCCGCTAATGAAAAACTGTTTTTT. Full variable domain (missing parts from reference TRBV19 and TRBJ1-4): DGGITQSPKYLFRKEGQNVTLSCEQNLNHDAMYWYRQDPGQGLRLIYYSQIVNDFQKGDIAEGYSVSREKKESFPLTVTSAQKNPTAFYLCASSVRQAANEKLFFGSGTQLSVL.

The V gene is TRBV29-1, the J gene TRBJ2-1, with D maybe TRBD2 (6 bases). With 7 bases removed from V and 3 bases from J, the gap between germline ends came to 19 bases. Germline values: CDR1 SQVTM, CDR2 ANQGSEA. This CDR3 has 15 residues. The CDR3 region has the DNA TGCAGCGGAGATGGGCCCCTAGCGAACTACAATGAGCAGTTCTTC. Protein: CSGDGPLANYNEQFF.

The chain employs TRBV5-5 and TRBJ1-5, with 8 bases lining up with TRBD1. J was trimmed by 6 bases and V by 5 bases; bases with no gene match: 7. The CDR3 covers 14 residues. CDR1 is SGHKS and CDR2 is YYEKEE in the germline V gene (reference sequence). As DNA, the CDR3 is TGTGCCAGCAGTTCGGACAGGGCCGGTCAGCCCCAGCATTTT. This encodes CASSSDRAGQPQHF.

This chain links TRBV28 with TRBJ1-2; D call uncertain. V shed 6 bases and J shed 6 bases, with 5 bases lying between them. The length of the CDR3 is 10 residues. Per germline, CDR1 MDHEN and CDR2 SYDVKM. CDR3 sequence (DNA): TGTGCCAGCAGCCTTCATGGCTACACCTTC. The encoded protein is CASSLHGYTF.

V is TRBV3-1 (or the pseudogene TRBV3-2) and J is TRBJ1-2; TRBD1 matches at 8 bases. Unmatched junction bases numbered 6, after V lost 7 bases and J lost 8 bases. Germline CDR1 reads LGHDT; CDR2 reads YNNKEL (reference sequence). The CDR3 runs to 12 residues. The CDR3 bases are TGTGCCAGCAAGGGCACAGGGGGAGGCTACACCTTC. This sequence encodes CASKGTGGGYTF.

The chain uses TRBV30 and TRBJ2-1; D unclear. CDR3 length equals 13 residues. Germline assignment: CDR1 GTSNPN and CDR2 SVGIG (reference sequence). V lost 2 bases to trimming and J lost 5 bases, with 10 bases between them. For the CDR3, the DNA is TGTGCCTGGAGTATGGGTAGCAACAATGAGCAGTTCTTC. This encodes CAWSMGSNNEQFF.

The chain combines TRBV9 with TRBJ2-3; D possibly corresponds to TRBD1 (6 bases). Germline V gene lookup returns CDR1 SGDLS and CDR2 YYNGEE. V was cut by 3 bases and J by 0 bases, with 14 bases left in between. The length of the CDR3 is 16 residues. The CDR3 here is CASSALTGFSTDTQYF. The DNA of the CDR3 is TGTGCCAGCAGCGCCCTGACAGGTTTTAGCACAGATACGCAGTATTTT.

The chain has TRBV12-3 or TRBV12-4 and TRBJ2-7; D remains ambiguous. Trimming cost V 2 bases and J 5 bases, with 7 bases left between them. The length of the CDR3 is 12 residues. The CDR3 spells CASSLLANEQYF. DNA for the CDR3: TGTGCCAGCAGTTTATTAGCTAACGAGCAGTACTTC.

The gene calls are TRBV21-1 and TRBJ2-7; the DNA was not used to check the table's D call, TRBD1. TRBV21-1 is listed as a pseudogene. The CDR3 runs 15 residues. DNA of the CDR3: TGTGCCAGCAGCTACCGGACAGTCAAATTCGACGAGCAGTACTTC. Translating it yields CASSYRTVKFDEQYF.

This chain links TRBV6-2 or TRBV6-3 with TRBJ2-3; D perhaps matches TRBD1 (5 bases). The CDR3 is 17 residues long. Germline values: CDR1 MNHEY, CDR2 SVGEGT. Trimming cost V 4 bases and J 2 bases, with 19 bases left between them. The CDR3 region is CASSFLIEQATTDTQYF. CDR3 in DNA: TGTGCCAGCAGTTTCCTTATCGAACAGGCAACCACAGATACGCAGTATTTT.

The count of this clone is one. The chain has TRBV28 and TRBJ2-5; 9 bases fit TRBD2. V lost 4 bases and J lost 0; bases outside the gene matches: 6. This CDR3 is 16 amino acids long. CDR1 and CDR2 (germline): MDHEN, SYDVKM. The CDR3 bases are TGTGCCAGCAGTTATTTGCCTAGCGGGGACCAAGAGACCCAGTACTTC. Its translation: CASSYLPSGDQETQYF. Based on the CDR3 plus reference TRBV28 and TRBJ2-5, the full variable domain is DVKVTQSSRYLVKRTGEKVFLECVQDMDHENMFWYRQDPGLGLRLIYFSYDVKMKEKGDIPEGYSVSREKKERFSLILESASTNQTSMYLCASSYLPSGDQETQYFGPGTRLLVL.

The rearrangement uses TRBV5-1 and TRBJ2-1, with a possible D match to TRBD2 (5 bases). The CDR3 covers 16 residues. Germline values: CDR1 SGHRS, CDR2 YFSETQ. The V end was cut by 4 bases, the J end by 4 bases, with 18 bases between. The CDR3, as DNA: TGCGCCAGCAGCGGAGGCCCGGAGACGGTGTACAATGAGCAGTTCTTC. Protein sequence: CASSGGPETVYNEQFF.